These 12 T cell receptor beta chains were sequenced from one sample in a study of T cell responses to AZD1222 COVID-19 vaccine. TCRdb keeps only in-frame clones here, not all; method: immunoSEQ multiplex PCR. The repertoire holds more than 150,000 clones, with 94% as singletons. This material consisted of peripheral blood, taken 28 days after the second AZD1222 dose. These receptors all come from an adult who received the AZD1222 COVID-19 vaccine.

The chain combines TRBV19 with TRBJ2-6; D is possibly TRBD1 (6 bases). The CDR3 is made up of 15 amino acids. Trimming took 10 bases from V and 2 from J, leaving 15 bases between them. Germline-derived CDR1 and CDR2 are LNHDA and SQIVND (reference sequence). CDR3 nucleotide sequence: TGTGCCACCAAACTTGCAGGGGCTGGGGCCAACGTCCTGACTTTC. This sequence encodes CATKLAGAGANVLTF.

This sequence joins TRBV4-1 and TRBJ1-2, with D uncertain. This CDR3 is built from 17 residues. V lost 0 bases and J lost 3, with 17 bases in between. Germline loops: CDR1 MGHRA, CDR2 YSYEKL. The CDR3 loop reads CASSQERRVTSDYGYTF. CDR3 DNA: TGCGCCAGCAGCCAAGAGCGGCGTGTCACTTCGGACTATGGCTACACCTTC.

The chain uses TRBV6-5 and TRBJ1-2, with D uncertain. V lost 5 bases and J lost 4, with 14 bases in between. Per germline, CDR1 MNHEY and CDR2 SVGAGI. The CDR3 is 14 residues long. CDR3 coding DNA: TGTGCCAGCAGTCGGACGGAACTCTTCTATGGCTACACCTTC. This sequence encodes CASSRTELFYGYTF.

The gene calls are TRBV5-6 and TRBJ2-3; D is perhaps TRBD2 (6 bases). This CDR3 contains 15 residues. Looked up from germline, CDR1 is SGHDT and CDR2 is YYEEEE. V was cut by 2 bases and J by 4 bases, with 14 bases left in between. The CDR3 protein is CASSFRRGAPDTQYF. The CDR3 DNA follows: TGTGCCAGCAGCTTCCGGAGGGGCGCCCCAGATACGCAGTATTTT.

This chain connects TRBV7-9 to TRBJ1-1; 7 positions match TRBD1. The length of the CDR3 is 16 residues. J gave up 4 bases and V 4 bases, and 12 bases lay outside the gene matches. Germline CDR1 reads SEHNR; CDR2 reads FQNEAQ (reference sequence). The CDR3: CASSWRDSKPSTEAFF. The CDR3 DNA reads as TGTGCCAGCAGCTGGCGGGACAGTAAGCCGAGCACTGAAGCTTTCTTT.

The chain employs TRBV28 and TRBJ1-4; D gene ambiguous. The CDR3 sequence is 15 residues long. Germline lookup yields CDR1 MDHEN and CDR2 SYDVKM. Trimming removed 5 bases from V and 5 bases from J, with 15 bases in between. Here the CDR3 reads CASSPRGGSNEKLFF. CDR3 DNA sequence: TGTGCCAGCAGTCCTCGCGGAGGGTCGAATGAAAAACTGTTTTTT.

The chain combines TRBV11-2 with TRBJ2-6; a weak D match, TRBD2 (5 bases). The CDR3 has 16 residues. From germline, CDR1 is SGHAT and CDR2 FQNNGV. The V gene lost 4 bases and the J gene lost 4 bases, with 14 bases spanning the gap. CDR3 coding DNA: TGTGCCAGCAGCTCCCCGGAGGAGCGGGGGGCCAACGTCCTGACTTTC. Protein: CASSSPEERGANVLTF.

The chain carries TRBV9 and TRBJ2-7, with D perhaps assigned TRBD1 or TRBD2 (6 bases each). The CDR3 extends over 14 amino acids. V was trimmed by 3 bases and J by 7 bases, leaving 17 bases between them. CDR1 and CDR2 (germline): SGDLS, YYNGEE. CDR3 coding DNA: TGTGCCAGCAGCGAGGGGGGTAAGGCTTGGGAGCAGTACTTC. Its protein product is CASSEGGKAWEQYF.

The CDR3: CASSNQGARDTGELFF. CDR3 coding DNA: TGTGCCAGCAGCAACCAGGGGGCGCGAGACACCGGGGAGCTGTTTTTT. The chain combines TRBV11-3 with TRBJ2-2; TRBD1 matches 8 bases. The germline gives CDR1 SGHNT, CDR2 YENEEA. The CDR3 spans 16 residues. Trimming took 5 bases from V and 3 from J; bases not matched to a gene: 8. The complete variable domain, with remaining parts taken from reference TRBV11-3 and TRBJ2-2, reads EAGVVQSPRYKIIEKKQPVAFWCNPISGHNTLYWYLQNLGQGPELLIRYENEEAVDDSQLPKDRFSAERLKGVDSTLKIQPAELGDSAVYLCASSNQGARDTGELFFGEGSRLTVL.

CDR3 coding DNA: TGTGCCAGCAGCGTTAGCGGGGGGGCCGCAGATACGCAGTATTTT. This codes for CASSVSGGAADTQYF. The rearrangement joins TRBV9 to TRBJ2-3, with 11 bases lining up with TRBD2. The V gene's germline CDR1 is SGDLS and CDR2 YYNGEE. Trimming at V came to 2 bases and at J to 4 bases, leaving 3 bases not matched to a gene. The CDR3 spans 15 residues.

This chain links TRBV5-1 with TRBJ2-7, with a weak D call TRBD1 (6 bases). CDR3 length: 15 amino acids. Germline CDR1 and CDR2: SGHRS and YFSETQ. V dropped 2 bases and J dropped 2 bases, with 14 bases sitting between them. The CDR3 DNA sequence: TGCGCCAGCAGCTTCAGTCCAGGGGATACCTACGAGCAGTACTTC. Protein product: CASSFSPGDTYEQYF.

The rearrangement joins TRBV5-1 to TRBJ1-2; D unclear. Germline V gene data show CDR1 as SGHRS and CDR2 as YFSETQ. V lost 4 bases to trimming and J lost 5 bases, with 21 bases between them. The CDR3 extends over 16 amino acids. CDR3 nucleotide sequence: TGCGCCAGCAGCCAGAGGGTAGGGTCTCTTGGGTATGGCTACACCTTC. Translation: CASSQRVGSLGYGYTF.